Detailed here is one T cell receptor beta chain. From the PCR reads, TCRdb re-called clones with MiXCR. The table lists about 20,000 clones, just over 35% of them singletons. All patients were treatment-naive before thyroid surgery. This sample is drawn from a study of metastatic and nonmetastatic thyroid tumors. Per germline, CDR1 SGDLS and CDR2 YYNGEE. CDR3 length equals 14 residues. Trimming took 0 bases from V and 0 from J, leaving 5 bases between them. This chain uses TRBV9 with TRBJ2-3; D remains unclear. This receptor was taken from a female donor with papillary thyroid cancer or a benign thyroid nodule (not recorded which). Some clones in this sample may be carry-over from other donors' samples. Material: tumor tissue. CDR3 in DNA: TGTGCCAGCAGCGTAGCGGCTAGCACAGATACGCAGTATTTT. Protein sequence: CASSVAASTDTQYF.